The rows below give T cell receptor beta chains drawn from one sample of a study of T cells in narcolepsy. TCRdb's copy holds only in-frame clones and misses some; the assay was immunoSEQ multiplex PCR. The sample records about 30,000 clones, around 83% being singletons. The sequencing sample was made of CD45RA- memory CD4+ T cells from PBMCs. The receptors shown here come from a human donor with narcolepsy. Each CDR3 is given with its conserved first and last residue. The D gene is left open where the match is weak. Size tells how often a clone was seen (once, few, many) or the class of an expanded clone, and some rows leave it out.

D: NA; J: TRBJ1-1; size: few; V: TRBV27; DNA: TGTGCCAGCAGTAAAGGGAGGGTTCTGAACACTGAAGCTTTCTTT; CDR3: CASSKGRVLNTEAFF
D: NA; J: TRBJ1-2; size: NA; V: TRBV6-1; DNA: TGTGCCAGCAGTCCTTTGGGGTCCTATGGCTACACCTTC; CDR3: CASSPLGSYGYTF
D: NA; J: TRBJ2-3; size: once; V: TRBV4-2; DNA: TGTGCCAGCAGCCAAGGGGGCGGGGAGGCAGATACGCAGTATTTT; CDR3: CASSQGGGEADTQYF
D: NA; J: TRBJ2-3; size: NA; V: TRBV19; DNA: TGTGCCAGTAGTACGGGACAAACAGATACGCAGTATTTT; CDR3: CASSTGQTDTQYF
D: TRBD1; J: TRBJ1-1; size: few; V: TRBV6-6; DNA: TGTGCCAGCAGAACAGGGGGCTTCAACACTGAAGCTTTCTTT; CDR3: CASRTGGFNTEAFF
D: NA; J: TRBJ2-5; size: NA; V: TRBV10-1; DNA: TGCGCCAGCAGTGTATCCCAAGGGAAAGAGACCCAGTACTTC; CDR3: CASSVSQGKETQYF
D: TRBD1; J: TRBJ1-1; size: NA; V: TRBV10-3; DNA: TGTGCCATCAGCGAACCAGGGGGCTTTGAAGCTTTCTTT; CDR3: CAISEPGGFEAFF
D: NA; J: TRBJ2-7; size: NA; V: TRBV30; DNA: TGTGCCTGGAGTAAGATGGGCTACGAGCAGTACTTC; CDR3: CAWSKMGYEQYF
D: TRBD1; J: TRBJ1-5; size: NA; V: TRBV6-4; DNA: TGTGCCAGCAGTCCCCTTAACGGGACAGGGGATGTAAGCAATCAGCCCCAGCATTTT; CDR3: CASSPLNGTGDVSNQPQHF
D: NA; J: TRBJ2-5; size: once; V: TRBV11-3; DNA: TGTGCCAGCAGCTTAGATCGGTGGGGAGTGGGAGAGACCCAGTACTTC; CDR3: CASSLDRWGVGETQYF
D: NA; J: TRBJ2-7; size: NA; V: TRBV6-1; DNA: TGTGCCAGCAGTTCTGATAGCTCCTACGAGCAGTACTTC; CDR3: CASSSDSSYEQYF
D: NA; J: TRBJ1-3; size: NA; V: TRBV7-9; DNA: TGTGCCAGCAGCTCGCTGAGTACTGGAAACACCATATATTTT; CDR3: CASSSLSTGNTIYF
D: NA; J: TRBJ1-3; size: few; V: TRBV4-1; DNA: TGCGCCAGCAGCCAAGCGGGGATCGGAAACACCATATATTTT; CDR3: CASSQAGIGNTIYF
D: NA; J: TRBJ1-1; size: NA; V: TRBV27; DNA: TGTGCCAGCAGTTTATTGAGGGGGGTGAACACTGAAGCTTTCTTT; CDR3: CASSLLRGVNTEAFF
D: NA; J: TRBJ1-1; size: NA; V: TRBV7-9; DNA: TGTGCCAGCAGCTTAGAGGGGACGACTGAAGCTTTCTTT; CDR3: CASSLEGTTEAFF
D: NA; J: TRBJ2-3; size: NA; V: TRBV7-8; DNA: TGTGCCAGCAGCCTGGGCCCAGATACGCAGTATTTT; CDR3: CASSLGPDTQYF
D: TRBD1; J: TRBJ1-3; size: few; V: TRBV30; DNA: TGTGCCTGGGGGCCCGGGACAGGGGGATCTGGAAACACCATATATTTT; CDR3: CAWGPGTGGSGNTIYF
D: NA; J: TRBJ2-5; size: NA; V: TRBV5-4; DNA: TGTGCCAGCAGCTTGCCTAAGGAGACCCAGTACTTC; CDR3: CASSLPKETQYF
D: TRBD2; J: TRBJ2-1; size: NA; V: TRBV19; DNA: TGTGCCAGTCACCTCAGCGGGGCCCCCTCCTACAATGAGCAGTTCTTC; CDR3: CASHLSGAPSYNEQFF
D: TRBD1; J: TRBJ1-3; size: NA; V: TRBV6-1; DNA: TGTGCCAGCAGTGAAGCCGGACAGGGAAGTACTGGAAACACCATATATTTT; CDR3: CASSEAGQGSTGNTIYF
D: NA; J: TRBJ2-2; size: few; V: TRBV5-6; DNA: TGTGCCAGCAGCCGTGGACTCACCGTTGCGCGGGAGCTGTTTTTT; CDR3: CASSRGLTVARELFF
D: NA; J: TRBJ1-5; size: once; V: TRBV7-2; DNA: TGTGCCAGCAGCCCGAGGACCGATAGCAATCAGCCCCAGCATTTT; CDR3: CASSPRTDSNQPQHF
D: NA; J: TRBJ2-5; size: NA; V: TRBV13; DNA: TGTGCCAGCAGCTTAGGCCGTGGCCGAGGTGACTTC; CDR3: CASSLGRGRGDF
D: NA; J: TRBJ1-5; size: NA; V: TRBV27; DNA: TGTGCCAGCAGCCTGTCTGGCAAACCGGGAGCTCAGCCCCAGCATTTT; CDR3: CASSLSGKPGAQPQHF
D: NA; J: TRBJ2-7; size: few; V: TRBV27; DNA: TGTGCCAGCAGTTTATCCAGACCAGGAAGAACTACCTACGAGCAGTACTTC; CDR3: CASSLSRPGRTTYEQYF
D: TRBD1; J: TRBJ2-2; size: NA; V: TRBV18; DNA: TGTGCCAGCTCAACTCAGGGGGCTGCCGGGGAGCTGTTTTTT; CDR3: CASSTQGAAGELFF
D: NA; J: TRBJ1-4; size: NA; V: TRBV7-2; DNA: TGTGCCAGCAGCTTGTGGCAGAATGAAAAACTGTTTTTT; CDR3: CASSLWQNEKLFF
D: NA; J: TRBJ2-5; size: NA; V: TRBV10-3; DNA: TGTGCCTCAACAGGGAGCCAAGAGACCCAGTACTTC; CDR3: CASTGSQETQYF
D: NA; J: TRBJ2-5; size: NA; V: TRBV5-1; DNA: TGCGCCAGCAGCTTGGTTCAGGGGAAAGAGACCCAGTACTTC; CDR3: CASSLVQGKETQYF
D: NA; J: TRBJ1-1; size: NA; V: TRBV6-5; DNA: TGTGCCAGCCACCTGGGGAAGGCGGGTGAAGCTTTCTTT; CDR3: CASHLGKAGEAFF
D: TRBD2; J: TRBJ2-2; size: few; V: TRBV5-4; DNA: TGTGCCAGCAGCTTGTCGCTAGCGGGGGCCCCTAGGGAGCTGTTTTTT; CDR3: CASSLSLAGAPRELFF
D: TRBD2; J: TRBJ2-3; size: NA; V: TRBV19; DNA: TGTGCCAGTAAGGAGCGGGGGAGATGGGATACGCAGTATTTT; CDR3: CASKERGRWDTQYF
D: NA; J: TRBJ2-2; size: few; V: TRBV7-2; DNA: TGTGCCAGCAGCCTGAGGGACTCCGCCACCGGGGAGCTGTTTTTT; CDR3: CASSLRDSATGELFF
D: NA; J: TRBJ1-3; size: NA; V: TRBV30; DNA: TGTGCCTGGAGTGAACTATTACGGAACACCATATATTTT; CDR3: CAWSELLRNTIYF
D: NA; J: TRBJ2-1; size: once; V: TRBV5-1; DNA: TGCGCCAGCAGCCCCGGGGCAACAACTGCCTCCTACAATGAGCAGTTCTTC; CDR3: CASSPGATTASYNEQFF
D: TRBD1; J: TRBJ2-1; size: NA; V: TRBV10-3; DNA: TGTGCCATCAGTGACCCCAGGGGGTTATACAATGAGCAGTTCTTC; CDR3: CAISDPRGLYNEQFF
D: TRBD2; J: TRBJ2-1; size: NA; V: TRBV5-1; DNA: TGCGCCAGCAGCTTGGATCGGCGGGGGGATCACAATGAGCAGTTCTTC; CDR3: CASSLDRRGDHNEQFF
D: TRBD1; J: TRBJ1-2; size: NA; V: TRBV19; DNA: TGTGCCATCAAACAGGGGGCGGACTATGGCTACACCTTC; CDR3: CAIKQGADYGYTF
D: NA; J: TRBJ2-5; size: NA; V: TRBV9; DNA: TGTGCCAGCAGCGAAGGTTTGCTAGCTGATAGGGAGACCCAGTACTTC; CDR3: CASSEGLLADRETQYF
D: NA; J: TRBJ2-1; size: NA; V: TRBV7-9; DNA: TGCGTGCTAGCGAGAAATGAGCAGTTCTTC; CDR3: CVLARNEQFF
D: TRBD2; J: TRBJ2-1; size: NA; V: TRBV11-3; DNA: TGTGCCAGCAGCTTAGAGGGTAGCGGGGCTTACAATGAGCAGTTCTTC; CDR3: CASSLEGSGAYNEQFF
D: NA; J: TRBJ2-2; size: NA; V: TRBV11-1; DNA: TGTGCCAGCAGCTTAAACTTGAACACCGGGGAGCTGTTTTTT; CDR3: CASSLNLNTGELFF
D: TRBD1; J: TRBJ2-2; size: NA; V: TRBV11-3; DNA: TGTGCCAGCAGCTTCCGGACAGGGGGCCTAAACACCGGGGAGCTGTTTTTT; CDR3: CASSFRTGGLNTGELFF
D: NA; J: TRBJ1-2; size: few; V: TRBV5-1; DNA: TGCGCCAGCAGCTTGGCTTTGCGCGAAGGCTACACCTTC; CDR3: CASSLALREGYTF
D: NA; J: TRBJ1-1; size: once; V: TRBV28; DNA: TGTGCCAGCGGGGGACACCTGAACACTGAAGCTTTCTTT; CDR3: CASGGHLNTEAFF
D: TRBD1; J: TRBJ1-1; size: NA; V: TRBV19; DNA: TGTGCCAGTGGTGGACAGGGGGCGATGATTGCTTTCTTT; CDR3: CASGGQGAMIAFF
D: TRBD1; J: TRBJ2-3; size: NA; V: TRBV12-5; DNA: TGTGCTAGTGGTCGTACAGGGGGGTGGACAGATACGCAGTATTTT; CDR3: CASGRTGGWTDTQYF
D: NA; J: TRBJ1-5; size: NA; V: TRBV18; DNA: TGTGCCAGCTCACCAGGGTTCAATCAGCCCCAGCATTTT; CDR3: CASSPGFNQPQHF
D: NA; J: TRBJ1-2; size: NA; V: TRBV28; DNA: TGTGCCAGCAGCCCAGACAGTCTCTATGGCTACACCTTC; CDR3: CASSPDSLYGYTF
D: TRBD1; J: TRBJ2-7; size: NA; V: TRBV30; DNA: TGTGCCTGGAGTGTAGGGTCAGGGGGCGGCTACGAGCAGTACTTC; CDR3: CAWSVGSGGGYEQYF
D: NA; J: TRBJ2-7; size: NA; V: TRBV28; DNA: TGTGCCAGCAGTGAGGGCTACGAGCAGTACTTC; CDR3: CASSEGYEQYF
D: TRBD1; J: TRBJ2-1; size: NA; V: TRBV9; DNA: TGTGCCAGCAGCGTTTCCGGGACAGGGGGCTTTATTCCAAGTTACAATGAGCAGTTCTTC; CDR3: CASSVSGTGGFIPSYNEQFF
D: TRBD2; J: TRBJ2-1; size: NA; V: TRBV7-2; DNA: TGTGCCAGCAGAAACGGACTAGCGACTGCTCATGAGCAGTTCTTC; CDR3: CASRNGLATAHEQFF